This paragraph reports one T cell receptor (beta chain). Its antigen is unknown. These data belong to a study of OX40 agonist ivuxolimab in advanced cancers. Study-level information: Under the entry rules, prior anti-PD-1, anti-PD-L1 or anti-CTLA-4 therapy was allowed, and approximately 40% had some.

Study results and caveats: CD8+ T cells were the subset that, on average, had more expanded clones than CD4+.

Clones were sequenced by immunoSEQ multiplex PCR, and TCRdb holds only the in-frame ones, with some missing. Of about 60,000 clones in the sample, 75% to 95% were seen once. CDR1 is MNHEY and CDR2 is SVGAGI in the germline V gene. CDR3 length equals 14 residues. Trimming at V came to 6 bases and at J to 2 bases, leaving 4 bases not matched to a gene. The sequence came from an adult with an advanced solid tumor such as melanoma, head and neck, liver or kidney cancer. The rearrangement uses TRBV6-5 and TRBJ2-1; 7 bases are a match to TRBD1. The sequenced sample was CD4+ or CD8+ T cells sorted from blood, obtained in a trial of the OX40 agonist ivuxolimab. The CDR3 loop is CASRGDSPYNEQFF. The CDR3 DNA sequence: TGTGCCAGCAGAGGGGACAGTCCCTACAATGAGCAGTTCTTC.